This T cell receptor beta chain was documented in a study of T cells in Graves' hyperthyroidism and ophthalmopathy. Authors of the study amplified TCR beta CDR3 regions from RNA transcripts. HTBI primers were employed in a first-round RT-PCR of the TCR CDR3. One entry per CDR3 protein results from TCRdb running MiXCR on the multiplex PCR reads. Altogether hundreds of thousands of distinct CDR3 sequences are present, 16% being singletons, with the ten largest covering approximately 20%. The study defined stable Graves' hyperthyroidism as no ophthalmopathy progression within 18 months. Diagnoses were made from clinical symptoms, serum measures (thyroxine and TRAb), thyroid ultrasound and orbital computed tomography. PBMCs were sourced from more than 9 ml fresh peripheral blood. Study findings and constraints: Ophthalmopathy was predicted by the model a median of approximately 6 months ahead of onset.

The table lists this clonotype with many counts. Its antigen is not known. CDR3 length: 13 amino acids. Germline V gives CDR1 DFQATT, CDR2 SNEGSKA (reference sequence). Trimming took 2 bases from V and 2 from J; bases not matched to a gene: 3. The receptor's source is a young woman with Graves' hyperthyroidism. The material sequenced was blood. The V and J genes are TRBV20-1 and TRBJ2-7; 7 nucleotides agree with TRBD1. Here the CDR3 DNA reads TGCAGTGCTAGAACAGGGGAACCCTACGAGCAGTACTTC. It yields the protein CSARTGEPYEQYF.